The rows below give T cell receptor beta chains drawn from one sample of a study of response to subunit inactivated influenza vaccine. TCRdb re-derived calls from the RT-PCR reads in MiXCR, one entry per CDR3 protein. The data hold 600,000 to 850,000 distinct CDR3 sequences, with around 13% observed a single time. The specimen was PBMCs from blood, collected around 15 days before vaccination. All receptors come from a middle-aged man who received an inactivated influenza vaccine. CDR3s include the opening cysteine and the closing phenylalanine or tryptophan. A D gene is named only where the DNA matches it firmly. Expanded clones get a size class; other rows say once, few or many, or leave the size out.

D	V	size	J	DNA	CDR3
TRBD1	TRBV4-3	few	TRBJ2-5	TGCGCCAGCAGCCGGGACAGGTCACTGGGGGAGACCCAGTACTTC	CASSRDRSLGETQYF
TRBD1	TRBV5-1	-	TRBJ2-7	TGCGCCAGCAGCATCGGGACAGGGGTGACCTACGAGCAGTACTTC	CASSIGTGVTYEQYF
-	TRBV7-2	few	TRBJ2-3	TGTGCCAGCAGCCTCCGGTGGGCTAGCACAGATACGCAGTATTTT	CASSLRWASTDTQYF
TRBD1	TRBV2	few	TRBJ1-4	TGTGCCAGCAGAGGGGGACAGGCATATAATGAAAAACTGTTTTTT	CASRGGQAYNEKLFF
-	TRBV4-2	-	TRBJ2-7	TGTGCCAGCAGCCCCGGGCTCCTGGGTGAGCAGTACTTC	CASSPGLLGEQYF
TRBD1	TRBV27	many	TRBJ2-7	TGTGCCAGCAGTTTCGGGACAGGCTACGAGCAGTACTTC	CASSFGTGYEQYF
TRBD2	TRBV10-3	many	TRBJ2-3	TGTGCCATCAGTGGTAGCGGGGACACAGATACGCAGTATTTT	CAISGSGDTDTQYF
TRBD1	TRBV28	many	TRBJ2-3	TGTGCCAGCAGTTCGGTCGGACAGGGGGCGAGTACGCAGTATTTT	CASSSVGQGASTQYF
TRBD1	TRBV7-8	many	TRBJ2-4	TGTGCCAGCAGCCTGCTGGGGACAGGGGACATTCAGTACTTC	CASSLLGTGDIQYF
-	TRBV3-1	few	TRBJ1-2	TGTGCCAGCAGCCAAGCGTTTCCTAGGTATGGCTACACCTTC	CASSQAFPRYGYTF
TRBD2	TRBV3-1	-	TRBJ2-1	TGTGCCAGCAGCCAAGACTGGACTAGCACTGACGCGTTCTTC	CASSQDWTSTDAFF
-	TRBV20-1	-	TRBJ2-1	TGCAGTGCTCATATGGCAGAAAGCTCCTACAATGAGCAGTTCTTC	CSAHMAESSYNEQFF
-	TRBV27	-	TRBJ2-7	TGTGCCAGCAGTCCCCTAGGAGGGGGACACTACGAGCAGTACTTC	CASSPLGGGHYEQYF
TRBD2	TRBV11-2	few	TRBJ2-1	TGTGCCAGCAGCTCGATCGGGACTACACAGTTCTTC	CASSSIGTTQFF
TRBD1	TRBV15	-	TRBJ2-5	TGTGCCACCAGCAGAGGTCGGGACAGGCAAGAGACCCAGTACTTC	CATSRGRDRQETQYF
TRBD2	TRBV5-1	few	TRBJ2-2	TGCGCCAGCAGCTTGATGGGACTAGACGAGACCGGGGAGCTGTTTTTT	CASSLMGLDETGELFF
TRBD2	TRBV20-1	-	TRBJ2-1	TGCAGTGCTAGAGATCGATCTAGTAGCGGGAGCTACAATGAGCAGTTCTTC	CSARDRSSSGSYNEQFF
-	TRBV7-2	few	TRBJ2-7	TGTGCCAGCAGCCCTACCCAGAGGGCGGGGTTGTACGAGCAGTACTTC	CASSPTQRAGLYEQYF
TRBD2	TRBV5-5	few	TRBJ2-2	TGTGCCAGCTTCCTACTAGCGTCAAACACCGGGGAGCTGTTTTTT	CASFLLASNTGELFF
-	TRBV5-1	-	TRBJ2-1	TGCGCCAGCAGCTCCCTAGGCGGGTCTAGCTACAATGAGCAGTTCTTC	CASSSLGGSSYNEQFF
-	TRBV12-3/TRBV12-4	many	TRBJ2-1	TGTGCCAGCAACTCACAGGGAGGACCCTACAATGAGCAGTTCTTC	CASNSQGGPYNEQFF
-	TRBV4-1	few	TRBJ2-5	TGCGCCAGCAGCCAAGGGATCCAAGAGACCCAGTACTTC	CASSQGIQETQYF
TRBD2	TRBV10-3	-	TRBJ2-3	TGTGCCATCAGGACACTAGCGGGAGGGCCGGGTACGCAGTATTTT	CAIRTLAGGPGTQYF
-	TRBV12-3/TRBV12-4	few	TRBJ2-2	TGTGCCAGCAGTTGGTTGGGCGGGGAGCTGTTTTTT	CASSWLGGELFF
-	TRBV15	many	TRBJ2-7	TGTGCCACCAGCAGAGAGGTCAACTACGAGCAGTACTTC	CATSREVNYEQYF
-	TRBV7-2	-	TRBJ2-7	TGTGCCAGCAGTCAACCAACCGGCCGGCAGTACTTC	CASSQPTGRQYF
TRBD1	TRBV27	-	TRBJ2-7	TGTGCCAGCAGCCCACGACAGGGCCGTGAGCAGTACTTC	CASSPRQGREQYF
-	TRBV20-1	many	TRBJ1-2	TGCAGTGCCTCCACATCGGGGAGGACGGGCTACACCTTC	CSASTSGRTGYTF
-	TRBV18	few	TRBJ2-6	TGTGCCAGCTCACCACTCCAGGGGACGGGCTCTGGGGCCAACGTCCTGACTTTC	CASSPLQGTGSGANVLTF
-	TRBV4-2	-	TRBJ2-6	TGTGCCAGCAGCCGCCTATTTGGGGGTTCTCCCTCTGGGGCCAACGTCCTGACTTTC	CASSRLFGGSPSGANVLTF
TRBD1	TRBV28	few	TRBJ2-1	TGTGCCAGCAGTTTATTAACGGGACAGGGTTCAAATGAGCAGTTCTTC	CASSLLTGQGSNEQFF
TRBD2	TRBV7-2	few	TRBJ2-3	TGTGCCAGCAGCTTAGGGACTAGGGTAGATACGCAGTATTTT	CASSLGTRVDTQYF
-	TRBV5-5	-	TRBJ2-5	TGTGCCAGCACCTCGAGGGGGGTAGAGACCCAGTACTTC	CASTSRGVETQYF
-	TRBV20-1	few	TRBJ2-2	TGCAGTGCTAGCGACAGGGGAGGGACCGGGGAGCTGTTTTTT	CSASDRGGTGELFF
TRBD1	TRBV29-1	few	TRBJ1-4	TGCAGCGTCTGGGGACAGGGGGATGAAAAACTGTTTTTT	CSVWGQGDEKLFF
-	TRBV2	-	TRBJ2-1	TGTGCCAGCAGTCCATATTCCCCATTAGGGGTATACAATGAGCAGTTCTTC	CASSPYSPLGVYNEQFF
-	TRBV5-1	-	TRBJ2-2	TGCGCCAGCAGAGATGGCCAGGGTACTAACACCGGGGAGCTGTTTTTT	CASRDGQGTNTGELFF
-	TRBV24-1	few	TRBJ2-3	TGTGCCACCAGTGAAATAGGGTCTTCCACAGATACGCGGTATTTT	CATSEIGSSTDTRYF
-	TRBV20-1	-	TRBJ1-1	TGCAGTGCTACCCAGATACGAATGGACACTGAAGCTTTCTTT	CSATQIRMDTEAFF
-	TRBV29-1	-	TRBJ2-7	TGCAGCGTTGAGGGGGGGCTCTACGAGCAGTACTTC	CSVEGGLYEQYF
TRBD1	TRBV24-1	many	TRBJ2-3	TGTGCCACCAGCGATTTGAACCCAGGGGGCGCGTCAGATACGCAGTATTTT	CATSDLNPGGASDTQYF
-	TRBV24-1	few	TRBJ1-5	TGTGCCACCAGTGATCGTCTAATCCATCAGCCCCAGCATTTT	CATSDRLIHQPQHF
-	TRBV6-1	-	TRBJ1-1	TGTGCCAGCAGGGGCAGGGCGAACACTGAAGCTTTCTTT	CASRGRANTEAFF
TRBD1	TRBV6-1	few	TRBJ1-1	TGTGCCAGCAGTGAAGTAACAGGGGGCACTGAAGCTTTCTTT	CASSEVTGGTEAFF
TRBD1	TRBV20-1	-	TRBJ1-5	TGCAGTGCCAGGACAGGGGAGTATCAGCCCCAGCATTTT	CSARTGEYQPQHF
-	TRBV2	-	TRBJ2-1	TGTGCCAGCAGTGAAGCGCCAGGGGCTAATGAGCAGTTCTTC	CASSEAPGANEQFF
-	TRBV28	few	TRBJ1-4	TGTGCCAGCAGGTTTAGGACGATACAGACTAATGAAAAACTGTTTTTT	CASRFRTIQTNEKLFF
TRBD2	TRBV7-2	few	TRBJ2-7	TGTGCCAGCAGCCCGCCCCCTCGAGCGGGAGTGGGGGAGCAGTACTTC	CASSPPPRAGVGEQYF
-	TRBV12-3/TRBV12-4	many	TRBJ1-2	TGTGCCAGCAGACAGAGCACTAACTATGGCTACACCTTC	CASRQSTNYGYTF
-	TRBV4-2	few	TRBJ1-3	TGTGCCAGCAGCCAAGATGGCGGTATTTCTGGAAACACCATATATTTT	CASSQDGGISGNTIYF
-	TRBV18	many	TRBJ2-1	TGTGCCAGCTCACCACCGGCTAGCTACTCCTACAATGAGCAGTTCTTC	CASSPPASYSYNEQFF